This T cell receptor beta chain appears in the sequencing data of a study of Ad26.COV2.S vaccination and SARS-CoV-2 variants. Study-level results: Greater spike-specific TCR breadth was seen in vaccine recipients than in placebo recipients.

This CDR3 contains 11 residues. Per germline, CDR1 SGHVS and CDR2 FNYEAQ. V shed 8 bases and J 7 bases; nucleotides not matched to a gene: 2. The treatment denotes: over 15 received Ad26.COV2.S at low or high dose, single or two shots; about 5 received placebo; per-sample allocation not given. Day 63 following the first vaccine or placebo injection was when the samples were taken. Whoever gave the sample was an adult aged 18-55 years in Boston. Sequencing was performed with immunoSEQ multiplex PCR; in TCRdb, only in-frame clones are kept and a portion is missing. The sample contains around 450,000 clones, roughly 88% of which appear only once. On this clone: Its cognate antigen is unknown.

The input for sequencing was peripheral blood, taken in a trial of Ad26.COV2.S vaccine versus placebo. The genes are TRBV7-6 and TRBJ2-1; 7 nucleotides align to TRBD2. This sequence originates from a person between 18 and 59 years old who received the Ad26.COV2.S COVID-19 vaccine or a placebo. CDR3 residues: CASAGANEQFF. CDR3 DNA sequence: TGTGCCAGCGCGGGAGCGAATGAGCAGTTCTTC.